This T cell receptor beta chain is from a study of blood T cell repertoires in COVID-19. Study in general: The United States, Italy and Spain supplied acute and convalescent COVID-19 samples. In each case, the material was cDNA or gDNA derived from T cells, B-cell-depleted T cells, or PBMCs.

Per germline, CDR1 WNHNN and CDR2 SYGVQD (reference sequence). V was clipped by 8 bases and J by 3 bases, with 16 bases between them. This CDR3 is 14 amino acids long. Original methodology: Estimated nucleated cell counts came from reference gene primer amplification. TCRdb keeps only in-frame clones here, not all; method: immunoSEQ multiplex PCR. For V, J and clone size, that table is used; D and trimming come from the DNA. The sample has around 250,000 clones; about four fifths are singletons. The source is a man aged 40-55 years with active or convalescent COVID-19. J is TRBJ1-1 and V is TRBV10-1; D might be TRBD1 (5 bases). Sequenced sample: peripheral blood. This CDR3 is CASPARGGDTEAFF. The CDR3 nucleotides are TGCGCCAGCCCGGCCCGAGGAGGGGACACTGAAGCTTTCTTT.